This T cell receptor beta chain stems from a study of cytomegalovirus exposure and HLA in healthy donors. Primers included in the PCR were 60 Vbeta and 13 Jbeta primers. Measured with immunoSEQ multiplex PCR; TCRdb has only the in-frame clones, and not every one. The data contain more than 110,000 clones, 75% to 85% of them singletons. The CDR3 totals 15 residues. The V end lost 2 bases, the J end lost 4 bases, and 9 bases lay between the germline ends. The germline V gene has CDR1 SGHAT and CDR2 FQNNGV. Study-level results: Clonal expansion, a later analysis showed, was greater in HLA-associated TCR beta chains than in equally common others.

As concerns this clone: Its antigen is unknown.

This TCR was sampled from a man in his fifties in good health and CMV-seronegative. The V call is TRBV11-2, the J call TRBJ1-6; D is unclear. The sequencing sample was made of PBMCs. The CDR3 reads CASSLQGEYNSPLHF. CDR3 bases: TGTGCCAGCAGCTTACAAGGAGAGTATAATTCACCCCTCCACTTT.